The 5 T cell receptor beta chains presented below share a single source sample, sequenced in a study of regulatory T cells in long-lasting Graves disease (dated by TCRdb to about 2021). The meaning of the sample's time point label: persistent/refractory GD, antithyroid drugs over 5 years with positive TRAb. For both TCR sequencing and RNA sequencing, RNA was extracted from PBMCs in TRIzol. To prepare the library, multiplex PCR was applied. The sequencer was an Illumina HiSeq 4000. iRepertoire HTBI primers and Arm-PCR amplification of CDR3 regions were used to construct TCR beta libraries. Using fastp at Q25 and MiXCR, TCRdb reprocessed the public reads and kept productive beta chains. Rows with one shared CDR3 protein collapse into an entry with the most common genes and DNA. Counted in this sample were roughly 400,000 distinct CDR3 sequences; around a fifth of them appeared once. Together, the top ten hold 13% to 15% of the sample.

The specimen was peripheral blood mononuclear cells (PBMCs), collected when the disease was refractory, from a patient treated with antithyroid drugs. The source is a female donor with Graves disease.

This clonotype was observed a few times. The V gene is TRBV15, the J gene TRBJ1-2; D might be TRBD1 (5 bases). V lost 3 bases and J lost 8, with 22 bases in between. The CDR3 sequence is 16 residues long. Germline assignment: CDR1 LNHNV and CDR2 YYDKDF (reference sequence). CDR3 DNA sequence: TGTGCCACCAGCAGGGACGTGGGGGAGCGGTCGAGGGGCTACACCTTC. This codes for CATSRDVGERSRGYTF.

This clonotype has ten or more counts. This chain joins TRBV28 and TRBJ1-1; TRBD1 might be the D (6 bases). From germline, CDR1 is MDHEN and CDR2 SYDVKM. This CDR3 comprises 12 residues. Trimming left V 7 bases short and J 5 bases short, with 11 bases between. The DNA of the CDR3 is TGTGCCAGCACGTTGAGGGGGACTGAAGCTTTCTTT. Amino acids: CASTLRGTEAFF.

CDR3 protein: CSVEEAYEQYF. The CDR3 nucleotides are TGCAGCGTTGAAGAGGCCTACGAGCAGTACTTC. The rearrangement links TRBV29-1 to TRBJ2-7, with D hard to call. Germline CDR1 and CDR2: SQVTM and ANQGSEA. The CDR3 contains 11 residues. The V gene lost 0 bases and the J gene lost 2 bases, with 2 bases spanning the gap.

This clonotype turned up a few times. The rearrangement links TRBV3-1 to TRBJ2-7; 8 bases are a match to TRBD1. V was pared by 1 base and J by 12 bases, with 5 bases of the junction left unmatched. Germline V gene sequence: CDR1 LGHDT, CDR2 YNNKEL (reference sequence). This CDR3 is built from 12 residues. In nucleotides, the CDR3 is TGTGCCAGCAGCCAAGGACAGGGGTTGGTGTACTTC. Its translation: CASSQGQGLVYF.

This clonotype was observed at least ten times. J is TRBJ1-5 and V is TRBV2; 10 nucleotides agree with TRBD1. Germline CDR1 is SNHLY and CDR2 is FYNNEI. The length of the CDR3 is 14 residues. The junction had 3 bases not matched to a gene; V was cut back by 6 bases and J by 4 bases. CDR3 loop: CASRDRGTNQPQHF. As DNA, the CDR3 is TGTGCCAGCAGGGACAGGGGGACGAATCAGCCCCAGCATTTT.